The clone carrying this TCR beta chain occurred once. Cohorts were based on clinical histories the participants reported. Under the authors' procedure: Amplifying reference gene primers gave estimates of nucleated cell counts. Sequenced by immunoSEQ multiplex PCR; TCRdb stores in-frame clones only, minus some. That table gives V, J and clone size, and the DNA gave D and trimming. The table shows about 250,000 clones, with approximately 90% occurring only once. This entry belongs to a study of blood T cell repertoires in COVID-19. Study-wide context: From the United States, Italy and Spain came samples of acute and convalescent COVID-19. Sources were T cells, B-cell-depleted T cells, or PBMCs; the material itself was cDNA or gDNA.

The CDR3 covers 15 residues. Trimming removed 1 base from V and 0 bases from J; junction bases left unmatched: 3. The germline gives CDR1 SGHRS, CDR2 YFSETQ. Source material: PBMCs or T cells enriched from blood (not recorded which). The origin of this receptor is a woman aged 18-29 years who had recovered from COVID-19. This chain uses TRBV5-1 with TRBJ2-5; 7 bases map to TRBD1. Written as DNA, the CDR3 is TGCGCCAGCAGCTTGTCTGGGACAGACCAAGAGACCCAGTACTTC. Translated, it gives CASSLSGTDQETQYF.